Listed below are T cell receptor beta chains from one sample, sequenced in a study of blood T cell repertoires in COVID-19. TCRdb's table, derived via immunoSEQ multiplex PCR, lists solely in-frame clones and lacks some. The data hold some 150,000 clones, with 85% to 90% observed a single time. The source material was peripheral blood. The source of these receptors is a woman between 40 and 55 years old with acute or convalescent COVID-19. The CDR3 runs from the conserved cysteine through the conserved F or W. The D gene is left open where the match is weak. The size field is filled for only some rows; it gives once, few, many or a size class.

d_call	v_call	clone_size	j_call	cdr3_aa	cdr3_nt
TRBD2	TRBV7-9	-	TRBJ2-3	CASSSRTSGVSTDTQYF	TGTGCCAGCAGCTCTCGGACTAGCGGGGTTAGCACAGATACGCAGTATTTT
TRBD1	TRBV12-5	-	TRBJ1-1	CASGSSGGNTEAFF	TGTGCTAGTGGTTCCTCAGGGGGAAACACTGAAGCTTTCTTT
-	TRBV30	-	TRBJ1-2	CAWSSGDLYYGYTF	TGTGCCTGGAGTTCAGGGGATCTTTACTATGGCTACACCTTC
-	TRBV3-1/TRBV3-2	-	TRBJ2-3	CASSLLIGTGQYF	TGTGCCAGCAGCCTTCTTATAGGCACGGGGCAGTATTTT
TRBD1	TRBV28	-	TRBJ1-1	CASSSPDRGRTEAFF	TGTGCCAGCAGCTCCCCCGACAGGGGAAGGACTGAAGCTTTCTTT
-	TRBV19	few	TRBJ1-5	CASEGVTGRNQPQHF	TGTGCCAGTGAGGGGGTGACGGGACGCAATCAGCCCCAGCATTTT
-	TRBV7-2	once	TRBJ2-7	CASSLALGGGPEQYF	TGTGCCAGCAGCTTAGCGTTAGGGGGAGGGCCTGAGCAGTACTTC
TRBD2	TRBV27	-	TRBJ2-3	CASTFFAGGKFGTQYF	TGTGCCAGCACCTTTTTCGCGGGGGGCAAGTTTGGTACGCAGTATTTT
TRBD1	TRBV9	once	TRBJ1-1	CASSDPQGGNTEAFF	TGTGCCAGCAGCGACCCACAGGGGGGGAACACTGAAGCTTTCTTT
-	TRBV24-1	-	TRBJ2-1	CATSDRDNEQFF	TGTGCCACCAGTGACAGGGACAATGAGCAGTTCTTC
TRBD1	TRBV5-6	-	TRBJ1-6	CASSQRQGDNSPLHF	TGTGCCAGCAGCCAAAGACAGGGCGACAATTCACCCCTCCACTTT
TRBD1	TRBV24-1	-	TRBJ1-5	CATSVRQGAYSNQPQHF	TGTGCCACCAGTGTCCGGCAGGGGGCTTATAGCAATCAGCCCCAGCATTTT
TRBD1	TRBV5-4	-	TRBJ2-3	CASSSGTGEADTQYF	TGTGCCAGCAGCTCAGGGACAGGGGAGGCAGATACGCAGTATTTT
-	TRBV10-3	-	TRBJ2-2	CAISPDYTGELFF	TGTGCCATCAGTCCCGACTACACCGGGGAGCTGTTTTTT
TRBD1	TRBV7-9	-	TRBJ2-7	CASSLGDSLIYEQYF	TGTGCCAGCAGCCTGGGGGACAGTTTAATCTACGAGCAGTACTTC